This is a list of T cell receptor beta chains from one sample in a study of blood T cells in healthy people across ages. In TCRdb, the 5' RACE reads were re-called with MiXCR into one record per CDR3 protein. The data contain fewer than 1,000,000 distinct CDR3 sequences, less than 60% of them singletons. Sequenced: blood. These receptors all come from an elderly man in good health. CDR3s include the opening cysteine and the closing phenylalanine or tryptophan. The D gene is left open where the match is weak. Clone size is not always given. Where it is, it says once, few, many or a class for expanded clones.

j_gene | len | abundance | v_gene | d_gene | CDR3nt | CDR3aa
TRBJ1-6 | 15 | few | TRBV7-9 | - | TGTGCCAGCAGTCCTGGGTCCGGCACTAATTCACCCCTCCACTTT | CASSPGSGTNSPLHF
TRBJ2-5 | 20 | - | TRBV5-4 | TRBD2 | TGTGCCAGCAGCTTGGCCACCGGTTTAGCGGGGGGGCTTGATCAAGAGACCCAGTACTTC | CASSLATGLAGGLDQETQYF
TRBJ2-1 | 15 | many | TRBV6-5 | TRBD2 | TGTGCCAGCAGTTACGCTAGCGGGAGCCTCAATGAGCAGTTCTTC | CASSYASGSLNEQFF
TRBJ2-6 | 15 | - | TRBV27 | - | TGTGCCAGCAGACGAACAGGGTCTGGGGCCAACGTCCTGACTTTC | CASRRTGSGANVLTF
TRBJ2-7 | 16 | - | TRBV7-2 | TRBD2 | TGTGCCAGCAGCCCGTCTAGCGGGCCCGTTTCCTACGAGCAGTACTTC | CASSPSSGPVSYEQYF
TRBJ1-4 | 17 | - | TRBV7-6 | - | TGTGCCAGCAGCTTAGTGCTAATGGCAAAGGCTAATGAAAAACTGTTTTTT | CASSLVLMAKANEKLFF
TRBJ2-1 | 14 | few | TRBV7-8 | TRBD2 | TGTGCCAGCAGGAGGCGGGAGGGAGGCAATGAGCAGTTCTTC | CASRRREGGNEQFF
TRBJ2-5 | 14 | few | TRBV5-1 | TRBD2 | TGCGCCAGCAGCTATAGCGGGAGGGAAGAGACCCAGTACTTC | CASSYSGREETQYF
TRBJ2-3 | 16 | many | TRBV7-2 | - | TGTGCCAGCAGCTTAGCCGGTGGCAGCTACACAGATACGCAGTATTTT | CASSLAGGSYTDTQYF
TRBJ2-7 | 15 | many | TRBV29-1 | - | TGCAGCGTTGAAGCTACGAGCAGGGTTCCCTACGAGCAGTACTTC | CSVEATSRVPYEQYF
TRBJ1-4 | 14 | - | TRBV5-1 | - | TGCGCCAGCAGCTCAACCCGGTCTAATGAAAAACTGTTTTTT | CASSSTRSNEKLFF
TRBJ2-1 | 12 | few | TRBV7-2 | TRBD1 | TGTGCCAGCACCAACACAGGGGATGAGCAGTTCTTC | CASTNTGDEQFF
TRBJ2-3 | 17 | - | TRBV7-2 | - | TGTGCCAGCAGCCCAGCGGTAGGGAATTTTGGGACAGATACGCAGTATTTT | CASSPAVGNFGTDTQYF
TRBJ1-6 | 13 | - | TRBV29-1 | TRBD1 | TGCAGCTTTAAGACAGGGAGCAATTCACCCCTCCACTTT | CSFKTGSNSPLHF
TRBJ1-2 | 14 | few | TRBV3-1 | - | TGTGCCAGCAGCCCAGGGGCCCACGATCGGGGCTACACCTTC | CASSPGAHDRGYTF
TRBJ2-6 | 18 | - | TRBV12-3/TRBV12-4 | TRBD1 | TGTGCCAGCAACCTAGTCGACAGGGTTTCCTCTGGGGCCAACGTCCTGACTTTC | CASNLVDRVSSGANVLTF
TRBJ2-7 | 15 | - | TRBV29-1 | - | TGCAGCGTCCAAATCGGGGGAGGCCAGACCTACGAGCAGTACTTC | CSVQIGGGQTYEQYF
TRBJ1-1 | 16 | few | TRBV18 | - | TGTGCCAGCTCACCATCGATGGGGGGGGAATGGAGTGAAGCTTTCTTT | CASSPSMGGEWSEAFF
TRBJ2-1 | 13 | - | TRBV7-2 | - | TGTGCCAGCAGCTTAGGATCTTTTCAGGGGCAGTTCTTC | CASSLGSFQGQFF
TRBJ2-1 | 16 | few | TRBV7-3 | TRBD2 | TGTGCCAGCAGCCCGGGGACTAGCGGGCCAGACAATGAGCAGTTCTTC | CASSPGTSGPDNEQFF
TRBJ2-1 | 14 | - | TRBV20-1 | TRBD2 | TGCAGTGCCTCCAAGGCAGCTAGCGGTCCTCAGCAGTTCTTC | CSASKAASGPQQFF
TRBJ2-1 | 16 | many | TRBV20-1 | - | TGCAGTGCTGCCAAAAGAGAGGGGGGCCCCAGAAATGAGCAGTTCTTC | CSAAKREGGPRNEQFF
TRBJ1-3 | 13 | - | TRBV10-2 | - | TGCGCCAGCAGCGGACAGTCTGGAAACACCATATATTTT | CASSGQSGNTIYF
TRBJ1-2 | 15 | few | TRBV29-1 | - | TGCAGCGTTGAGGTTGCTGGTGCCGTGGGTATCGGCTACACCTTC | CSVEVAGAVGIGYTF
TRBJ2-5 | 17 | few | TRBV6-2/TRBV6-3 | TRBD2 | TGTGCCAGCAGTTACGGGCGTTTTAGCGGGAGCTACAATGAGCAGTACTTC | CASSYGRFSGSYNEQYF
TRBJ2-7 | 13 | few | TRBV29-1 | TRBD1 | TGCAGCGTGACATGGACAGGGGGCTACGAGCAGTACTTC | CSVTWTGGYEQYF
TRBJ2-4 | 17 | - | TRBV20-1 | TRBD1 | TGCAGTGCTAGAGGGGGACAGGCGCACCTAGCCAAAAACATTCAGTACTTC | CSARGGQAHLAKNIQYF
TRBJ1-4 | 15 | - | TRBV6-1 | TRBD1 | TGTGCCAGCAGCGCGACCGGGACAGCTAATGAAAAACTGTTTTTT | CASSATGTANEKLFF
TRBJ1-1 | 14 | - | TRBV12-3/TRBV12-4 | - | TGTGCCAGCCGGAAACGGACACTGAACACTGAAGCTTTCTTT | CASRKRTLNTEAFF
TRBJ2-3 | 14 | once | TRBV11-1 | TRBD1 | TGTGCCAGCAGCTTGTCGGGACAGTCAAAGATGCAGTATTTT | CASSLSGQSKMQYF
TRBJ1-5 | 15 | few | TRBV6-2/TRBV6-3 | - | TGTGCCAGCAGTTATATGTCGGGTGCGGGTCAGCCCCAGCATTTT | CASSYMSGAGQPQHF
TRBJ2-7 | 15 | - | TRBV6-2/TRBV6-3 | - | TGTGCCAGCAGTACCTACGCGGACAGCTCCTACGAGCAGTACTTC | CASSTYADSSYEQYF
TRBJ1-5 | 14 | - | TRBV7-2 | - | TGTGCCAGCAGCCCCCCGTCCTGGGGCCAGCCCCAGCATTTT | CASSPPSWGQPQHF
TRBJ2-3 | 13 | - | TRBV25-1 | - | TGTGCCAGCAGTCCGGGGGGACAAGATACGCAGTATTTT | CASSPGGQDTQYF
TRBJ2-1 | 14 | - | TRBV20-1 | TRBD2 | TGCAGTGCTAGCCGTCTAGCGGGGGGTAGTGAGCAGTTCTTC | CSASRLAGGSEQFF
TRBJ2-4 | 17 | - | TRBV2 | TRBD1 | TGTGCCAGCAGCTCAGATGCACAGGGGGAAGGGCTCAACATTCAGTACTTC | CASSSDAQGEGLNIQYF
TRBJ1-4 | 14 | - | TRBV7-9 | - | TGTGCCAGCAGCTCGGGGACCGACCGTGAAAAACTGTTTTTT | CASSSGTDREKLFF